The rows below give T cell receptor beta chains drawn from one sample of a study of T-cell reconstitution after alpha-beta-depleted transplantation in children. TCRdb re-derived calls from the PCR reads in MiXCR, one entry per CDR3 protein. Of around 670,000 distinct CDR3 sequences listed, around 13% were seen once; the top ten hold about 0.79%. The sequences come from PBMCs, collected before TCRalphabeta/CD19-depleted stem cell transplant. The receptor set was obtained from a girl aged 2 to 10 with congenital amegakaryocytic thrombocytopenia, due to receive a stem cell transplant. The CDR3 runs from the conserved cysteine through the conserved F or W. D genes are given only for firm matches. Where a row states a size, it is once, few, many or the class of an expanded clone; other rows omit it.

d_call	clone_size	v_call	j_call	cdr3_length	cdr3_aa	cdr3_nt
NA	many	TRBV5-1	TRBJ2-3	15	CASSLAGTLTDTQYF	TGCGCCAGCAGCTTGGCGGGGACTCTGACTGATACGCAGTATTTT
NA	NA	TRBV7-9	TRBJ1-5	15	CASSLQGTGTQPQHF	TGTGCCAGCAGCCTGCAAGGCACAGGGACTCAGCCCCAGCATTTT
NA	many	TRBV6-1	TRBJ2-3	11	CASSEGLTQYF	TGTGCCAGCAGTGAAGGGTTAACGCAGTATTTT
NA	many	TRBV20-1	TRBJ1-3	12	CSASGPGNTIYF	TGCAGTGCTAGCGGGCCTGGAAACACCATATATTTT
NA	NA	TRBV7-9	TRBJ2-3	16	CASSLGPRGDTDTQYF	TGTGCCAGCAGCTTAGGCCCCAGGGGAGACACAGATACGCAGTATTTT
TRBD2	many	TRBV11-1	TRBJ2-1	15	CASSLGLGVGNEQFF	TGTGCCAGCAGCCTAGGACTAGGGGTAGGCAATGAGCAGTTCTTC
TRBD2	NA	TRBV7-9	TRBJ2-7	16	CASSLAEGLVAYEQYF	TGTGCCAGCAGCTTAGCCGAGGGACTAGTCGCCTACGAGCAGTACTTC
TRBD2	many	TRBV20-1	TRBJ2-1	17	CSASLVTSGSLYNEQFF	TGCAGTGCTAGTCTGGTAACTAGCGGGAGCCTTTACAATGAGCAGTTCTTC
TRBD2	many	TRBV6-5	TRBJ2-2	18	CASTRTSGAETNTGELFF	TGTGCCAGCACACGGACTAGCGGAGCCGAGACGAACACCGGGGAGCTGTTTTTT
NA	many	TRBV5-1	TRBJ2-3	14	CASSLGLVTDTQYF	TGCGCCAGCAGCTTGGGACTTGTGACAGATACGCAGTATTTT
NA	few	TRBV5-1	TRBJ2-2	14	CASIVRWNTGELFF	TGCGCCAGTATAGTACGATGGAACACCGGGGAGCTGTTTTTT
NA	NA	TRBV4-1	TRBJ1-1	13	CASSQDRLAEAFF	TGCGCCAGCAGCCAAGATCGGCTGGCTGAAGCTTTCTTT
TRBD2	few	TRBV5-1	TRBJ2-2	14	CASSQLAGTGELFF	TGCGCCAGCAGCCAACTAGCGGGCACCGGGGAGCTGTTTTTT
TRBD2	NA	TRBV7-2	TRBJ2-1	14	CASGLAGDSREQFF	TGTGCCAGCGGCCTAGCGGGAGATTCAAGAGAGCAGTTCTTC
TRBD2	NA	TRBV15	TRBJ2-1	16	CATSPRGLAPYNEQFF	TGTGCCACCAGCCCACGGGGACTAGCCCCCTACAATGAGCAGTTCTTC
TRBD2	few	TRBV4-2	TRBJ2-1	16	CASSQERALAGFEQFF	TGTGCCAGCAGCCAAGAGAGGGCGCTAGCGGGCTTCGAGCAGTTCTTC
NA	NA	TRBV5-1	TRBJ2-1	14	CASSLRPPYNEQFF	TGCGCCAGCAGCCTCCGTCCACCCTACAATGAGCAGTTCTTC
TRBD2	many	TRBV5-1	TRBJ2-3	13	CASGRVVPDTQYF	TGCGCCAGCGGGAGGGTCGTCCCAGATACGCAGTATTTT
TRBD1	NA	TRBV12-3/TRBV12-4	TRBJ2-5	15	CASSPGQGGWETQYF	TGTGCCAGCAGTCCAGGACAGGGAGGTTGGGAGACCCAGTACTTC
TRBD1	few	TRBV12-3/TRBV12-4	TRBJ2-1	20	CASSFPWDRGLRGRGNEQFF	TGTGCCAGCAGTTTCCCCTGGGACAGGGGGCTTAGGGGGAGGGGGAATGAGCAGTTCTTC
TRBD2	many	TRBV20-1	TRBJ2-3	14	CSADSGRRPDTQYF	TGCAGTGCAGATAGCGGGAGGAGACCAGATACGCAGTATTTT
TRBD2	many	TRBV27	TRBJ2-1	14	CASSLLAGEWEQFF	TGTGCCAGCAGTCTACTAGCGGGAGAGTGGGAGCAGTTCTTC
TRBD2	few	TRBV7-9	TRBJ2-3	15	CASSPLAGGRDTQYF	TGTGCCAGCAGCCCTCTAGCGGGAGGGAGAGATACGCAGTATTTT
TRBD1	many	TRBV2	TRBJ2-1	12	CATRGLYNEQFF	TGTGCCACTAGGGGGCTTTACAATGAGCAGTTCTTC
TRBD2	many	TRBV5-1	TRBJ2-3	15	CASSLYTSGTDTQYF	TGCGCCAGCAGCTTGTATACTAGCGGCACAGATACGCAGTATTTT
NA	NA	TRBV5-1	TRBJ2-7	15	CASSPWSKSAYEQYF	TGCGCCAGCAGCCCCTGGAGCAAGTCGGCCTACGAGCAGTACTTC
NA	NA	TRBV10-3	TRBJ2-4	13	CASRGTTGDIQYF	TGTGCCTCCAGAGGGACCACCGGGGACATTCAGTACTTC
TRBD2	many	TRBV5-1	TRBJ2-7	15	CASSYGLAGVYEQYF	TGCGCCAGCAGCTACGGACTAGCGGGAGTTTACGAGCAGTACTTC
NA	few	TRBV7-2	TRBJ1-2	16	CASSLGISSSNYGYTF	TGTGCCAGCAGCTTAGGTATTTCCTCCAGTAACTATGGCTACACCTTC
NA	few	TRBV24-1	TRBJ2-5	13	CATSGDSRETQYF	TGTGCCACCAGTGGGGATAGCAGGGAGACCCAGTACTTC
NA	NA	TRBV20-1	TRBJ2-1	16	CSAAPTGSPSVNEQFF	TGCAGTGCGGCGCCGACCGGTTCCCCATCAGTCAATGAGCAGTTCTTC
TRBD2	many	TRBV6-1	TRBJ2-2	15	CASSELAGGSGELFF	TGTGCCAGCAGTGAATTAGCGGGAGGTTCCGGGGAGCTGTTTTTT
NA	NA	TRBV20-1	TRBJ1-5	15	CSARDEGGGNQPQHF	TGCAGTGCTAGAGATGAGGGAGGAGGCAATCAGCCCCAGCATTTT
NA	many	TRBV12-3/TRBV12-4	TRBJ1-3	14	CASSGWSSGNTIYF	TGTGCCAGCAGTGGTTGGTCCTCTGGAAACACCATATATTTT
NA	few	TRBV20-1	TRBJ2-7	15	CSARDTRRAGYEQYF	TGCAGTGCTAGAGATACCCGGAGGGCCGGTTACGAGCAGTACTTC
TRBD2	few	TRBV29-1	TRBJ2-3	15	CSVERGRGGTDTQYF	TGCAGCGTGGAGCGGGGCCGTGGGGGCACAGATACGCAGTATTTT
NA	NA	TRBV20-1	TRBJ2-1	12	CSAPGVHNEQFF	TGCAGTGCACCTGGAGTCCACAATGAGCAGTTCTTC
NA	many	TRBV12-3/TRBV12-4	TRBJ1-1	17	CASTREGIGKGSTEAFF	TGTGCCAGCACCCGCGAGGGTATTGGAAAAGGGTCCACTGAAGCTTTCTTT
NA	few	TRBV29-1	TRBJ1-2	13	CSGQATDTHGYTF	TGCAGCGGTCAAGCCACAGACACCCATGGCTACACCTTC
NA	NA	TRBV10-3	TRBJ2-2	16	CAISLEGTPNTGELFF	TGTGCCATCAGTTTAGAAGGGACTCCTAACACCGGGGAGCTGTTTTTT
TRBD2	few	TRBV7-9	TRBJ2-3	15	CASSLGRRETDTQYF	TGTGCCAGCAGCTTAGGGCGGCGGGAGACAGATACGCAGTATTTT
TRBD2	NA	TRBV12-3/TRBV12-4	TRBJ2-1	20	CASSFPRYEAGGKSYNEQFF	TGTGCCAGCAGTTTCCCGAGGTATGAGGCGGGAGGGAAGTCCTACAATGAGCAGTTCTTC
TRBD1	many	TRBV5-1	TRBJ1-5	15	CASSTGDRDNQPQHF	TGCGCCAGCAGCACGGGGGACAGGGACAATCAGCCCCAGCATTTT
NA	NA	TRBV1	TRBJ2-3	14	CTSIQFDSTDTQYF	TGCACCAGCATCCAGTTCGATAGCACAGATACGCAGTATTTT
TRBD1	NA	TRBV27	TRBJ2-6	19	CASRPGTGGLHSGANVLTF	TGTGCCAGCAGACCCGGTACAGGGGGCCTTCACTCTGGGGCCAACGTCCTGACTTTC
NA	few	TRBV10-3	TRBJ1-1	12	CAISDFSTEAFF	TGTGCCATCAGTGACTTTAGCACTGAAGCTTTCTTT
TRBD2	many	TRBV20-1	TRBJ2-7	14	CSALGLAEMREQYF	TGCAGTGCCCTTGGACTAGCGGAGATGCGGGAGCAGTACTTC
TRBD2	many	TRBV29-1	TRBJ2-5	15	CSVATSGRKGETQYF	TGCAGCGTTGCAACTAGCGGGAGGAAGGGAGAGACCCAGTACTTC
TRBD2	NA	TRBV3-1	TRBJ2-2	18	CTSSSGTSGSRDTGELFF	TGTACCAGCAGTTCCGGGACTAGCGGGAGTCGAGACACCGGGGAGCTGTTTTTT
TRBD2	few	TRBV20-1	TRBJ2-1	13	CSAGGLADNEQFF	TGCAGTGCTGGGGGACTAGCGGACAATGAGCAGTTCTTC
TRBD2	many	TRBV29-1	TRBJ2-1	20	CSVRDGGGGRATYIYNEQFF	TGCAGCGTGAGGGACGGAGGAGGCGGGAGGGCCACCTATATTTACAATGAGCAGTTCTTC
NA	NA	TRBV20-1	TRBJ2-6	14	CSALMGQGKNVLTF	TGCAGTGCCCTCATGGGGCAGGGTAAAAACGTCCTGACTTTC
NA	many	TRBV10-3	TRBJ2-5	13	CAITSGVGETQYF	TGTGCCATCACGTCAGGGGTGGGAGAGACCCAGTACTTC
TRBD1	NA	TRBV28	TRBJ2-2	15	CASSKTGYGSGELFF	TGTGCCAGCAGCAAGACAGGGTACGGGTCCGGGGAGCTGTTTTTT